A single sample is the source of the 25 T cell receptor beta chains below, sequenced in a study of cytotoxic CD8 clonotypes in ibrutinib-treated CLL. Using immunoSEQ multiplex PCR, the repertoire was profiled, and TCRdb retains in-frame clones only, with some absent. The sample lists nearly 300,000 clones; 76% were seen once. The specimen comprised PBMCs, sampled at disease progression, from a patient treated with ibrutinib. Every receptor here comes from a human donor with chronic lymphocytic leukemia.

In DNA form, the CDR3 reads TGTGCCAGCAGCCCCTCCCCCGGGAATGCTGAGCAGTTCTTC. Translated: CASSPSPGNAEQFF. The V call is TRBV7-3, the J call TRBJ2-1; tentative D call: TRBD2 (5 bases). CDR1 and CDR2 (germline): SGHTA, FQGTGA. This CDR3 region has 14 residues. V lost 5 bases to trimming and J lost 9 bases, with 17 bases between them.

The chain uses TRBV7-7 and TRBJ2-5; D possibly matches TRBD1 or TRBD2 (5 bases each). Per the germline V gene, CDR1 is SSHAT and CDR2 is FNYEAQ (reference sequence). The V and J ends lost 5 bases and 4 bases respectively, with 14 bases between them. The CDR3 contains 14 residues. Written as DNA, the CDR3 is TGTGCCAGCAGCCCGCTCGCAGGGAGAGAGACCCAGTACTTC. Encoded protein: CASSPLAGRETQYF.

This chain links TRBV10-2 with TRBJ1-2; the D gene is possibly TRBD1 (5 bases). CDR1 and CDR2 from the germline V gene are WSHSY and SAAADI. Trimming cost V 8 bases and J 0 bases, with 25 bases left between them. The CDR3 loop spans 18 amino acids. Written as DNA, the CDR3 is TGCGCCAGCCGTCCAAGCCCCCAGGGAAAAGCCACTAACTATGGCTACACCTTC. This encodes CASRPSPQGKATNYGYTF.

The J gene is TRBJ1-3, the V gene TRBV9, with D unclear. CDR1 and CDR2 from the germline V gene are SGDLS and YYNGEE. Between the trimmed V and J ends, which lost 0 bases and 4 bases, there was a span of 8 bases. The CDR3 spans 14 residues. The CDR3 sequence: CASSVGLRGNTIYF. The DNA for the CDR3 is TGTGCCAGCAGCGTAGGGCTCAGGGGAAACACCATATATTTT.

V is TRBV5-4 and J is TRBJ1-2, with D possibly TRBD1 on 6 matching bases. The CDR3 loop spans 14 amino acids. In germline, CDR1 is SGHNT, CDR2 YYREEE (reference sequence). Trimming cost V 4 bases and J 3 bases, with 13 bases left between them. CDR3: CASSRGLGDYGYTF. Here the CDR3 DNA reads TGTGCCAGCAGCCGGGGGCTGGGGGACTATGGCTACACCTTC.

V is TRBV18 and J is TRBJ1-1, with a tentative D call TRBD1 (5 bases). V was clipped by 3 bases and J by 3 bases, with 17 bases between them. CDR1 and CDR2 (germline): KGHSH, LQKENI. The CDR3 has 16 amino acids. The CDR3 coding sequence is TGTGCCAGCTCACCTAGGCAGGGCATGCTGGACACTGAAGCTTTCTTT. Translated: CASSPRQGMLDTEAFF.

This clone was found once. The V call is TRBV6-6, the J call TRBJ2-5; D call uncertain. Trimming removed 5 bases from V and 2 bases from J, with 6 bases in between. The CDR3 covers 12 residues. CDR1 MNHNY and CDR2 SVGAGI come from the germline V gene (reference sequence). The CDR3 spells CASSPPQETQYF. DNA of the CDR3: TGTGCCAGCAGTCCCCCGCAAGAGACCCAGTACTTC.

This chain links TRBV4-1 with TRBJ1-4; 8 bases align to TRBD1. Germline V gives CDR1 MGHRA, CDR2 YSYEKL. The CDR3 is made up of 16 amino acids. V lost 4 bases, J lost 4 bases, and 8 bases stayed unmatched. The CDR3 loop reads CASSLHRGTLNEKLFF. The CDR3, as DNA: TGCGCCAGCAGCCTGCACAGGGGGACCCTTAATGAAAAACTGTTTTTT.

The chain uses TRBV15 and TRBJ1-2; D call uncertain. Between the trimmed V and J ends, which lost 0 bases and 6 bases, there was a span of 8 bases. CDR3 size: 13 residues. Germline lookup yields CDR1 LNHNV and CDR2 YYDKDF (reference sequence). CDR3 DNA sequence: TGTGCCACCAGCAGAGAAGGGCAGGATGGCTACACCTTC. This sequence encodes CATSREGQDGYTF.

The chain joins TRBV27 to TRBJ2-5; D gene unclear. V gave up 5 bases and J gave up 4 bases, with 11 bases separating them. Germline values: CDR1 MNHEY, CDR2 SMNVEV (reference sequence). This CDR3 region has 13 residues. The DNA for the CDR3 is TGTGCCAGCAGTAGACGGAGTGGAGAGACCCAGTACTTC. Amino acid sequence: CASSRRSGETQYF.

Only a few counts were recorded for this clone. As DNA, the CDR3 is TGTGCCAGCCCTGGGATAGGTTCCTACGAGCAGTACTTC. Translated, it gives CASPGIGSYEQYF. V and J are TRBV6-5 and TRBJ2-7; no clear D gene. V lost 8 bases and J lost 1, with 12 bases in between. The CDR3 is 13 amino acids. Germline V gene data show CDR1 as MNHEY and CDR2 as SVGAGI.

The rearrangement links TRBV19 to TRBJ2-7; TRBD1 agrees at 8 bases. The germline V gene encodes CDR1 LNHDA and CDR2 SQIVND (reference sequence). The CDR3 runs to 15 residues. Trimming removed 3 bases from V and 5 bases from J; junction bases left unmatched: 9. In nucleotides, the CDR3 is TGTGCCAGTAGTATTTTCCAGGGGGCCTTCAACGAGCAGTACTTC. It codes for CASSIFQGAFNEQYF.

V and J are TRBV7-8 and TRBJ2-2; TRBD1 agrees at 7 bases. The CDR3 length is 17 residues. Germline V lookup: CDR1 SGHVS, CDR2 FQNEAQ. J was trimmed by 4 bases and V by 3 bases; bases with no gene match: 11. The DNA of the CDR3 is TGTGCCAGCAGCTTCACGGGCCCCAGGGGGAGCACCGGGGAGCTGTTTTTT. Its translation is CASSFTGPRGSTGELFF.

This clone was seen a few times. J is TRBJ2-7 and V is TRBV5-6, with D tentatively TRBD1 (6 bases). There are 14 residues in the CDR3. The V end was cut by 0 bases, the J end by 3 bases, with 10 bases between. The germline V gene has CDR1 SGHDT and CDR2 YYEEEE. CDR3 in amino acids: CASSLAGQIYEQYF. CDR3 sequence (DNA): TGTGCCAGCAGCTTGGCTGGACAGATCTACGAGCAGTACTTC.

The CDR3 spells CARTGGTNYGYTF. The DNA of the CDR3 is TGTGCCAGGACAGGGGGTACTAACTATGGCTACACCTTC. The gene calls are TRBV2 and TRBJ1-2; TRBD1 aligns across 9 bases. CDR1 is SNHLY, CDR2 FYNNEI, per germline. J was trimmed by 0 bases and V by 9 bases; bases with no gene match: 2. This CDR3 is 13 amino acids long.

This clone was seen only a few times. A junction boundary mismatches the germline segment, possibly from a read error. This chain uses TRBV18 with TRBJ1-4; perhaps TRBD1 as D (5 bases). The V gene's germline CDR1 is KGHSH and CDR2 LQKENI. This CDR3 spans 12 amino acids. The CDR3 loop is CASSPGGESTVF. CDR3 sequence (DNA): TGTGCCAGCTCACCCGGGGGGGAATCCACCGTTTTT.

The genes are TRBV6-5 and TRBJ2-1, with D unclear. Germline CDR1 is MNHEY and CDR2 is SVGAGI. The V end lost 2 bases, the J end lost 1 base, and 9 bases lay between the germline ends. This CDR3 contains 15 residues. CDR3 loop: CASSYTRPSYNEQFF. In DNA form, the CDR3 reads TGTGCCAGCAGTTACACCAGACCGTCCTACAATGAGCAGTTCTTC.

The chain joins TRBV29-1 to TRBJ1-1; TRBD1 matches 7 bases. The CDR3 is 16 residues long. Per germline, CDR1 SQVTM and CDR2 ANQGSEA. Unmatched junction bases numbered 18, after V lost 6 bases and J lost 5 bases. The CDR3 nucleotides are TGCAGCGTCTCAGAAACAGGGGTCCTTAGGGGGACTGAAGCTTTCTTT. As protein: CSVSETGVLRGTEAFF.

This chain connects TRBV5-1 to TRBJ1-6; D remains ambiguous. V lost 0 bases and J lost 8, with 6 bases in between. The CDR3 contains 13 residues. The V gene's germline CDR1 is SGHRS and CDR2 YFSETQ. The CDR3 sequence: CASSLGGDSPLHF. The CDR3 coding sequence is TGCGCCAGCAGCTTGGGGGGTGATTCACCCCTCCACTTT.

The chain has TRBV7-6 and TRBJ2-7; TRBD1 matches 8 bases. Germline loops: CDR1 SGHVS, CDR2 FNYEAQ. With 5 bases clipped from V and 2 bases from J, the junction kept 11 bases outside the gene matches. The CDR3 runs to 16 residues. The CDR3 DNA is TGTGCCAGCAGCGCCCACGGGGCAGGGGGCACCTACGAGCAGTACTTC. This encodes CASSAHGAGGTYEQYF.

The genes are TRBV5-1 and TRBJ2-7; 8 positions agree with TRBD2. V shed 1 base and J 3 bases; nucleotides not matched to a gene: 3. The CDR3 is 14 amino acids. The germline CDR1 and CDR2 sequences are SGHRS and YFSETQ. The CDR3 sequence: CASSLQRENYEQYF. CDR3 coding DNA: TGCGCCAGCAGCTTGCAGCGGGAGAACTACGAGCAGTACTTC.

This chain uses TRBV19 with TRBJ2-4; 10 positions match TRBD2. Germline CDR1 LNHDA, CDR2 SQIVND (reference sequence). The V and J ends lost 3 bases and 6 bases, in that order; junction bases with no gene match: 5. There are 15 residues in the CDR3. In DNA form, the CDR3 reads TGTGCCAGTAGTATCTCAGGACTAGCGGCAAACATTCAGTACTTC. Protein sequence: CASSISGLAANIQYF.

The rearrangement joins TRBV9 to TRBJ2-5; TRBD2 is a possible D gene (5 bases). V shed 0 bases and J shed 2 bases, with 17 bases lying between them. CDR3 length: 17 amino acids. Germline V gene lookup returns CDR1 SGDLS and CDR2 YYNGEE. Here the CDR3 DNA reads TGTGCCAGCAGCGTAGGAGCTGGCGGGCGTAAACAAGAGACCCAGTACTTC. Protein: CASSVGAGGRKQETQYF.

The rearrangement joins TRBV5-4 to TRBJ2-1; D is undetermined. The CDR3 length is 11 residues. Trimming took off 4 bases at V and 5 bases at J, with 4 bases between the two ends. CDR1 is SGHNT, CDR2 YYREEE, per germline (reference sequence). CDR3 DNA: TGTGCCAGCAGCAGTAACAATGAGCAGTTCTTC. Amino acids: CASSSNNEQFF.

The V gene is TRBV7-2, the J gene TRBJ2-7; tentatively, D is TRBD1 (6 bases). Germline values: CDR1 SGHTA, CDR2 FQGNSA. The CDR3 length is 14 residues. Trimming took off 1 base at V and 5 bases at J, with 12 bases between the two ends. CDR3 amino acids: CASSLGPYRDEQYF. The CDR3 region has the DNA TGTGCCAGCAGCTTAGGGCCCTACAGGGACGAGCAGTACTTC.